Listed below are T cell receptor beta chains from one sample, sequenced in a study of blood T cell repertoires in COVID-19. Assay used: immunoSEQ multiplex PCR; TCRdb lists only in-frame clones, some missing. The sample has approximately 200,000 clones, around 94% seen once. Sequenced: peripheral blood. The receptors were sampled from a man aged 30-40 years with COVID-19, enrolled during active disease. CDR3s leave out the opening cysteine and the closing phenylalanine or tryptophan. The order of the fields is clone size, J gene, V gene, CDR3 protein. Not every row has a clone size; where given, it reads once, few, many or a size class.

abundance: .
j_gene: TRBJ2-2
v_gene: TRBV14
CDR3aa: ASSQVGGAGGELF

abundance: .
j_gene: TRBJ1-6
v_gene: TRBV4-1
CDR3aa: ASSQATGGVNNSPLH

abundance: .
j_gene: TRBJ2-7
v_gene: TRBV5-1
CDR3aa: ASSLTTGAYTYEQY

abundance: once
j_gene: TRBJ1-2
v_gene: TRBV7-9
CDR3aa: ASSLEWGGYT

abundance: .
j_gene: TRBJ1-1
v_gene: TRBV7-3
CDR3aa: ASQQGIGTEAF

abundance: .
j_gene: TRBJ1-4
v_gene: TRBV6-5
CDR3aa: ASSSGMMVGEKLF

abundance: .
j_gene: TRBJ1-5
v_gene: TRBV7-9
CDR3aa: ASSASKQGLNQPQH

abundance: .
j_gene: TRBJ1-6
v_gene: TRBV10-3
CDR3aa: AISFDRGLSPLH

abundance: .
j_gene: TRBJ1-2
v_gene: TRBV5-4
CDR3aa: ASSQTQGAWGYT

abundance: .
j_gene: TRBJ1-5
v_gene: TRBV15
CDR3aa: ATRTGQDSNQPQH

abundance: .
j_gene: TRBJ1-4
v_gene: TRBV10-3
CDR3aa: AISDGTGENEKLF

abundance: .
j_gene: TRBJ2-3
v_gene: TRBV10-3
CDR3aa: AISRTGGDVDTQY

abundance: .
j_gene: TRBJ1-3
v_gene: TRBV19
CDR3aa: ASSNIGNTIY

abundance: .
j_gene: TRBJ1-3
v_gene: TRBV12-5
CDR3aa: ASGLLTGRGNTIY

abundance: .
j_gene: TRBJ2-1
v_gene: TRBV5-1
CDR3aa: ASSLESGDRGNEQF

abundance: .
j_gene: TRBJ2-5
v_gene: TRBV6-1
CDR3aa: ASSEGTLAGGETQY

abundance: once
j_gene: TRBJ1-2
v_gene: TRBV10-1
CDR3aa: ASSESTGNYGYT

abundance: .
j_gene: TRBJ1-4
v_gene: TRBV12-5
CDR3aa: ASGPTGATNEKLF

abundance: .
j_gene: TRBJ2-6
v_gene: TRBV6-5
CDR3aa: ASTSGGTGANVLT

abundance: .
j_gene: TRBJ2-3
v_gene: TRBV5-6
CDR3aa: ASSFLGTSGGASTDTQY

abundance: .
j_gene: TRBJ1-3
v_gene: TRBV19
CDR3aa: ASSNRAGPSGNTIY

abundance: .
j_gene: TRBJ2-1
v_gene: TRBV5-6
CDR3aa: ASSLEQGARNEQF

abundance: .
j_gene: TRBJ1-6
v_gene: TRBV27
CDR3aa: ASSLSLGGVGSPLH

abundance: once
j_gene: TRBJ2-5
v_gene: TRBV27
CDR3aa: ASSLLAGWETQY